This entry concerns a single T cell receptor (beta chain). This clonotype was found a few times. This clone's antigen is unknown. The record has no base qualities; no much larger clone is one base away. This sample stems from a study of immune reconstitution after stem cell transplant in scleroderma (dated by TCRdb to 2016 to 2017). Libraries were constructed by RT-PCR. Instrument used: Illumina MiSeq. TCRdb's own reprocessing of the public reads used fastp at Q25 and MiXCR and kept productive beta chains. Rows are combined by CDR3 protein, so each entry shows the most common genes and DNA. In this sample the table shows under 900 distinct CDR3 sequences, 7.5% to 9.5% of which occur a single time. Together, the top ten hold roughly 25% of the sample. The TCR sequence derives from a male donor with systemic sclerosis. This specimen was acquired before or after autologous hematopoietic stem cell transplantation (not recorded which).

CDR3 protein: CAISESPPGGVNNEKLFF. The DNA reads TGTGCCATCAGTGAGTCCCCCCCGGGGGGTGTGAATAATGAAAAACTGTTTTTT. The chain is assembled from TRBV10-3 and TRBJ1-4; TRBD1 might be the D gene, on 5 matching bases. At the junction V is shortened by 0 bases and J by 4 bases, with 18 bases in between. Inclusive of the bounding cysteine and phenylalanine, the CDR3 is 18 residues long. Solely the CDR3 DNA is kept, with 54 bases framed from the first base. In the germline V gene, CDR1 corresponds to ENHRY and CDR2 to SYGVKD.